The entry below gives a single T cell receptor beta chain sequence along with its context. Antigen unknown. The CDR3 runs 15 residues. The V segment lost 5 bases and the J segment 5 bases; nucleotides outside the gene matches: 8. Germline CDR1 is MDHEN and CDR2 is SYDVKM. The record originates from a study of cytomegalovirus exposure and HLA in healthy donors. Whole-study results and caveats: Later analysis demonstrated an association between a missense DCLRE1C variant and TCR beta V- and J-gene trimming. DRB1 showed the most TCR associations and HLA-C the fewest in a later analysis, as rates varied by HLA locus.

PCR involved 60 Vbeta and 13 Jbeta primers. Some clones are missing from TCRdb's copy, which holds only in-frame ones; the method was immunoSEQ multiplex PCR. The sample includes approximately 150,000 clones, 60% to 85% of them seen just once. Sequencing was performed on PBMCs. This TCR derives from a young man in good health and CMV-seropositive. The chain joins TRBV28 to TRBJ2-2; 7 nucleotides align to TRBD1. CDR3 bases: TGTGCCAGCAGTACCCTGACAGGGTGGACCGGGGAGCTGTTTTTT. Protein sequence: CASSTLTGWTGELFF. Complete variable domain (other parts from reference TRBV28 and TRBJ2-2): DVKVTQSSRYLVKRTGEKVFLECVQDMDHENMFWYRQDPGLGLRLIYFSYDVKMKEKGDIPEGYSVSREKKERFSLILESASTNQTSMYLCASSTLTGWTGELFFGEGSRLTVL.